This passage covers 31 T cell receptor beta chains from one sample sequenced in a study of memory CD4+ T cells and cytomegalovirus serostatus. Single viable CD3+CD4+CD8-CD45RO+ cells were sorted as the memory CD4+ T cells. Here immunoSEQ multiplex PCR was the method, and the copy in TCRdb shows in-frame clones only, minus some. Altogether about 61,000 clones are present, around 86% being singletons, with the ten largest covering about 0.95%. The sample taken for sequencing was memory CD4+ T cells from blood. The receptors were sampled from an adult in good health and CMV-seronegative.

V usage is TRBV6-5 and J usage is TRBJ2-2; the D gene is possibly TRBD1 (6 bases). CDR3 length: 15 residues. Germline values: CDR1 MNHEY, CDR2 SVGAGI. V lost 2 bases and J 5 bases, leaving 12 bases between the germline ends. CDR3 DNA: TGTGCCAGCAGTTACGGGGGAGACAGGACCGGGGAGCTGTTTTTT. It codes for CASSYGGDRTGELFF.

This clone was seen a single time. The chain carries TRBV6-5 and TRBJ2-4; D not resolved. V dropped 6 bases and J dropped 4 bases, with 10 bases sitting between them. Germline CDR1 MNHEY, CDR2 SVGAGI. The CDR3 length is 13 residues. The CDR3 here is CASSSGRKNIQYF. CDR3 in DNA: TGTGCCAGCAGCTCCGGACGGAAAAACATTCAGTACTTC.

This clone was picked up one time. CDR3 DNA: TGTGCCAGCAGCCCGGGCGGCCTAGCGGGGGATAAGAGGTTCTTC. Residues: CASSPGGLAGDKRFF. This chain links TRBV11-2 with TRBJ2-1, with TRBD2 matching 10 bases. Germline CDR1 SGHAT, CDR2 FQNNGV. CDR3 size: 15 residues. Germline trimming cut 5 bases from V and 15 bases from J; bases unmatched to any gene: 16.

The chain links TRBV7-9 to TRBJ1-3; D uncertain. Trimming cost V 1 base and J 0 bases, with 10 bases left between them. This CDR3 has 16 residues. Germline assignment: CDR1 SEHNR and CDR2 FQNEAQ (reference sequence). CDR3 protein: CASSLGAGSSGNTIYF. CDR3 DNA: TGTGCCAGCAGCTTAGGGGCGGGGAGCTCTGGAAACACCATATATTTT.

This clone was counted only a few times. The chain combines TRBV6-1 with TRBJ2-7; D gene uncertain. This CDR3 spans 17 amino acids. Germline-derived CDR1 and CDR2 are MNHNS and SASEGT. V gave up 0 bases and J gave up 2 bases, with 17 bases separating them. The CDR3 DNA sequence: TGTGCCAGCAGTGAAGCGGCGGTCCCTTTTTCACCCTACGAGCAGTACTTC. This encodes CASSEAAVPFSPYEQYF.

This clone came up a few times. The V gene is TRBV7-9, the J gene TRBJ1-1; D is uncertain. The CDR3 totals 14 residues. Germline lookup yields CDR1 SEHNR and CDR2 FQNEAQ (reference sequence). The V end lost 5 bases, the J end lost 3 bases, and 13 bases lay between the germline ends. In DNA, the CDR3 is TGTGCCAGCAGCACTCAAGGTCAGCACACTGAAGCTTTCTTT. Translating it yields CASSTQGQHTEAFF.

This clone appeared once. This chain joins TRBV2 and TRBJ2-7, with D perhaps being TRBD1 or TRBD2 (7 bases each). This CDR3 contains 16 residues. CDR1 SNHLY and CDR2 FYNNEI come from the germline V gene. V was trimmed by 6 bases and J by 4 bases, leaving 22 bases between them. Here the CDR3 reads CASSRGRGAQDYEQYF. For the CDR3, the DNA is TGTGCCAGCAGCAGGGGGAGGGGGGCGCAAGATTACGAGCAGTACTTC.

The chain couples TRBV28 to TRBJ2-2, with D unresolved. Germline V lookup: CDR1 MDHEN, CDR2 SYDVKM. There are 13 residues in the CDR3. V lost 2 bases and J 6 bases, leaving 7 bases between the germline ends. The CDR3 sequence: CASSLRPAGELFF. DNA of the CDR3: TGTGCCAGCAGTTTACGGCCTGCCGGGGAGCTGTTTTTT.

The V gene is TRBV9, the J gene TRBJ2-3; D is perhaps TRBD2 (6 bases). Germline CDR1 and CDR2: SGDLS and YYNGEE. This CDR3 spans 13 amino acids. V was clipped by 1 base and J by 6 bases, with 9 bases between them. The DNA of the CDR3 is TGTGCCAGCAGCGTATGGACTAAGGATACGCAGTATTTT. Residues: CASSVWTKDTQYF.

The chain recombines TRBV5-1 with TRBJ2-7; 9 bases are shared with TRBD1. Germline V lookup: CDR1 SGHRS, CDR2 YFSETQ. The trim removed 1 base at V and 6 bases at J, leaving 5 bases unmatched. The CDR3 runs to 14 residues. In nucleotides, the CDR3 is TGCGCCAGCAGCTTGTGGACAGGGGTGGGCGAGCAGTACTTC. Protein: CASSLWTGVGEQYF. The variable domain in full, completed from reference TRBV5-1 and TRBJ2-7, reads KAGVTQTPRYLIKTRGQQVTLSCSPISGHRSVSWYQQTPGQGLQFLFEYFSETQRNKGNFPGRFSGRQFSNSRSEMNVSTLELGDSALYLCASSLWTGVGEQYFGPGTRLTVT.

The chain has TRBV6-5 and TRBJ1-4; no definite D call. Trimming shortened V by 0 bases and J by 1 base, and 9 bases separated the two germline ends. Germline V gene sequence: CDR1 MNHEY, CDR2 SVGAGI. The CDR3 has 16 residues. The CDR3 DNA sequence: TGTGCCAGCAGTTACTCGAGCCCGATAACTAATGAAAAACTGTTTTTT. Its protein product is CASSYSSPITNEKLFF.

This clone was found a few times. The V gene is TRBV18, the J gene TRBJ1-1; D remains ambiguous. CDR1 KGHSH and CDR2 LQKENI come from the germline V gene. The CDR3 runs 13 residues. Trimming stripped 3 bases from V and 4 bases from J, with 9 bases between. CDR3 region: CASSPDVPTEAFF. The CDR3 DNA sequence: TGTGCCAGCTCACCGGACGTACCCACTGAAGCTTTCTTT.

V usage is TRBV30 and J usage is TRBJ1-4; D gene unclear. The CDR3 is made up of 14 amino acids. CDR1 is GTSNPN, CDR2 SVGIG, per germline (reference sequence). The germline V and J ends were trimmed by 0 bases and 5 bases, with 10 bases remaining between them. CDR3 nucleotides: TGTGCCTGGAGTGTACGAGGGAACAATGAAAAACTGTTTTTT. Translation: CAWSVRGNNEKLFF.

CDR3 DNA sequence: TGTGCCAGCAGCTTTGGGGGGGCGGATGGCTACACCTTC. It encodes CASSFGGADGYTF. J is TRBJ1-2 and V is TRBV7-3; D is possibly TRBD1 (6 bases). The germline V gene has CDR1 SGHTA and CDR2 FQGTGA. This CDR3 has 13 residues. Trimming shortened V by 3 bases and J by 6 bases, and 11 bases separated the two germline ends.

The chain has TRBV2 and TRBJ2-7; perhaps TRBD2 as D (6 bases). The CDR3 totals 14 residues. Per germline, CDR1 SNHLY and CDR2 FYNNEI. The V gene lost 7 bases and the J gene lost 3 bases, with 16 bases spanning the gap. CDR3: CASKIAETIYEQYF. In nucleotides, the CDR3 is TGTGCCAGCAAGATAGCGGAGACGATCTACGAGCAGTACTTC. Looking up the rest from reference TRBV2 and TRBJ2-7 gives the full variable domain: EPEVTQTPSHQVTQMGQEVILRCVPISNHLYFYWYRQILGQKVEFLVSFYNNEISEKSEIFDDQFSVERPDGSNFTLKIRSTKLEDSAMYFCASKIAETIYEQYFGPGTRLTVT.

This chain joins TRBV5-1 and TRBJ2-3, with 8 bases aligning to TRBD1. The V and J ends lost 0 bases and 6 bases, in that order; junction bases with no gene match: 6. The CDR3 spans 15 residues. The germline gives CDR1 SGHRS, CDR2 YFSETQ. DNA of the CDR3: TGCGCCAGCAGCTTGGGAGGGACAGGTGGTGATACGCAGTATTTT. Amino acids: CASSLGGTGGDTQYF.

This clone was detected a few times. This chain connects TRBV2 to TRBJ1-1; 7 positions agree with TRBD1. The germline V gene encodes CDR1 SNHLY and CDR2 FYNNEI. The CDR3 is made up of 15 amino acids. After removal of 6 bases from V and 0 bases from J, the junction contained 7 bases not matched to a gene. CDR3 nucleotide sequence: TGTGCCAGCAGAGGCCGGGACAGAATGAACACTGAAGCTTTCTTT. It yields the protein CASRGRDRMNTEAFF.

The rearrangement links TRBV7-3 to TRBJ2-1, with D maybe TRBD2 (6 bases). V was cut by 5 bases and J by 9 bases, with 14 bases left in between. The germline V gene has CDR1 SGHTA and CDR2 FQGTGA. The CDR3 length is 13 residues. The CDR3 is CASSLALAGEQFF. For the CDR3, the DNA is TGTGCCAGCAGCCTAGCACTAGCAGGTGAGCAGTTCTTC.

The rearrangement uses TRBV19 and TRBJ2-3; a possible D gene is TRBD1 (6 bases). The length of the CDR3 is 14 residues. Between the trimmed V and J ends, which lost 6 bases and 6 bases, there was a span of 16 bases. Germline CDR1 LNHDA, CDR2 SQIVND (reference sequence). This CDR3 reads CASRPGHQSDTQYF. CDR3 coding DNA: TGTGCCAGTAGGCCGGGACACCAATCGGATACGCAGTATTTT.

In this sample, this clone turned up once. This sequence joins TRBV21-1 and TRBJ2-1; the D call TRBD1 from the table was never checked on the DNA. TRBV21-1 is reported as a pseudogene. The CDR3 is made up of 18 amino acids. CDR3 DNA sequence: TGTGCCAGCAGCAAAGTACACACACAGAGATTCTCCTATAATGAGCAGTTCTTC. Encoded protein: CASSKVHTQRFSYNEQFF.

This clone is a singleton in its sample. CDR3 protein: CASSPQGTGNTIYF. Here the CDR3 DNA reads TGTGCCAGCAGCCCACAGGGTACCGGAAACACCATATATTTT. The chain links TRBV7-2 to TRBJ1-3, with D possibly matching TRBD1 (6 bases). The CDR3 spans 14 residues. CDR1 SGHTA and CDR2 FQGNSA come from the germline V gene. The ends were cut back, 5 bases at V and 4 bases at J, with 12 bases in the middle.

The CDR3 DNA follows: TGTGCCAGCAGCTTGGTCGGATCTGGGGAGACCCAGTACTTC. Protein: CASSLVGSGETQYF. This chain connects TRBV5-6 to TRBJ2-5; D is unresolved. Germline assignment: CDR1 SGHDT and CDR2 YYEEEE. V was trimmed by 0 bases and J by 5 bases, leaving 11 bases between them. The CDR3 is made up of 14 amino acids.

The chain links TRBV4-2 to TRBJ2-3; D possibly uses TRBD1 or TRBD2 (6 bases each). Per germline, CDR1 LGHNA and CDR2 YNFKEQ. The CDR3 totals 15 residues. Trimming cost V 4 bases and J 2 bases, with 13 bases left between them. CDR3 amino acids: CASSLMRGDTDTQYF. The CDR3 DNA follows: TGTGCCAGCAGCCTTATGAGGGGGGACACAGATACGCAGTATTTT.

The chain combines TRBV7-9 with TRBJ1-2; D perhaps matches TRBD1 (5 bases). Germline CDR1 SEHNR, CDR2 FQNEAQ (reference sequence). V was clipped by 1 base and J by 9 bases, with 9 bases between them. This CDR3 contains 12 residues. The chain's CDR3 is CASSLEAGSYTF. In DNA form, the CDR3 reads TGTGCCAGCAGCTTAGAAGCAGGGAGCTACACCTTC.

For this clone: A clone one base away is much larger, so this may be a read error. The sample carries other DNA sequences with the same CDR3. The chain is built from TRBV2 and TRBJ1-6, with TRBD1 matching over 9 bases. The germline V gene has CDR1 SNHLY and CDR2 FYNNEI. This CDR3 is 14 amino acids long. As DNA, the CDR3 is TGCGCCAGCAGTGTTGGGACAGGGAGTTCACCCCTCCACTTT. Its protein product is CASSVGTGSSPLHF.

The gene calls are TRBV30 and TRBJ1-2; 9 bases match TRBD1. Germline CDR1 reads GTSNPN; CDR2 reads SVGIG (reference sequence). The CDR3 covers 16 residues. V shed 3 bases, J shed 4 bases, and the junction held 12 bases outside the gene matches. The CDR3 sequence: CAWRGQGPPSSYGYTF. CDR3 bases: TGTGCCTGGAGAGGACAGGGGCCACCCTCGAGCTATGGCTACACCTTC.

V gene TRBV21-1 combines with J gene TRBJ2-2; the table's D call, TRBD2, was not checked against the DNA. TRBV21-1 is marked as a pseudogene. This CDR3 has 20 residues. The CDR3 here is CASSKYTPIASRLNTGELFF. In DNA, the CDR3 is TGTGCCAGCAGCAAATACACGCCGATAGCTTCTAGGCTGAACACCGGGGAGCTGTTTTTT.

This clone was picked up a small number of times. The chain links TRBV18 to TRBJ1-1; possible D gene TRBD1, 6 bases. Germline lookup yields CDR1 KGHSH and CDR2 LQKENI. Trimming cost V 2 bases and J 4 bases, with 11 bases left between them. CDR3 length equals 14 residues. The CDR3 region is CASSPGLGGTEAFF. CDR3 nucleotide sequence: TGTGCCAGCTCACCAGGGTTAGGGGGCACTGAAGCTTTCTTT.

V and J are TRBV9 and TRBJ2-5; TRBD1 might be the D (5 bases). V was pared by 0 bases and J by 5 bases, with 11 bases between. The CDR3 covers 14 residues. Germline V gene lookup returns CDR1 SGDLS and CDR2 YYNGEE. CDR3 DNA sequence: TGTGCCAGCAGCGTAGCAGGGTATGGGGAGACCCAGTACTTC. Translation gives CASSVAGYGETQYF.

This rearrangement joins TRBV15 to TRBJ2-7; maybe TRBD1 (5 bases). Trimming removed 0 bases at V and 4 bases at J, with 7 bases between. The CDR3 is 13 amino acids. Germline V gene lookup returns CDR1 LNHNV and CDR2 YYDKDF (reference sequence). The CDR3 sequence: CATSRDRQYEQYF. The CDR3 DNA reads TGTGCCACCAGCAGAGATCGACAGTACGAGCAGTACTTC.

The CDR3 sequence: CASSLEYEQFF. The CDR3 DNA sequence: TGCGCCAGCAGCTTGGAGTATGAGCAGTTCTTC. The chain carries TRBV5-1 and TRBJ2-1; D gene uncertain. CDR3 length: 11 amino acids. CDR1 and CDR2 from the germline V gene are SGHRS and YFSETQ. Between the trimmed V and J ends, which lost 0 bases and 8 bases, there was a span of 3 bases.